The T cell receptor (beta chain) under discussion was sequenced for a study of Ad26.COV2.S vaccination and SARS-CoV-2 variants. Whole-study findings and limits: Vaccine recipients surpassed placebo recipients in spike-specific TCR breadth. The TCR breadth and depth analyses may have understated or missed part of the total T cell responses. CD8+ and CD4+ T cells specific for spike reportedly responded with substantial breadth after vaccination.

The CDR3 has 11 residues. Germline V gene sequence: CDR1 MNHEY, CDR2 SVGEGT. Trimming left V 3 bases short and J 13 bases short, with 10 bases between. Clones were read by immunoSEQ multiplex PCR, and TCRdb kept only the in-frame ones, dropping some. The sample has about 280,000 clones, about 89% seen once; the top ten hold approximately 3.4%. A note on this clone: No antigen is known for it.

Noted treatment: roughly 19 received Ad26.COV2.S at low or high dose, single or two shots; several received placebo; per-sample allocation not given. Collection of samples fell on day 63 after the first vaccine or placebo injection. This receptor was taken from a person aged 18-65 years who received the Ad26.COV2.S COVID-19 vaccine or a placebo. J is TRBJ2-1 and V is TRBV6-2 or TRBV6-3, with D maybe TRBD2 (5 bases). The starting material was peripheral blood, obtained in a trial of Ad26.COV2.S vaccine versus placebo. CDR3 nucleotide sequence: TGTGCCAGCAGTTATCCGGGGAAACAGTTCTTC. Protein: CASSYPGKQFF.